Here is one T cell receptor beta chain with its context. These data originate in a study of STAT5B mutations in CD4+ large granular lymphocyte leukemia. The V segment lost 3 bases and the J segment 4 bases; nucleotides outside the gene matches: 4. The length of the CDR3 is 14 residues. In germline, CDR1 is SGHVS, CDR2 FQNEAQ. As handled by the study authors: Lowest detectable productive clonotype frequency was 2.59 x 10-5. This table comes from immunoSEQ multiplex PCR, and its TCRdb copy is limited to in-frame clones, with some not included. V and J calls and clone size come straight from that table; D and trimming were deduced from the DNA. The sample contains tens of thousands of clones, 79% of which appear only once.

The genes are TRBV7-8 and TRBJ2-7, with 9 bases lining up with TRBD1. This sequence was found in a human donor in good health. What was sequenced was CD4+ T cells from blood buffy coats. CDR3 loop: CASSLRQGVYEQYF. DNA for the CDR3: TGTGCCAGCAGCTTGAGACAGGGGGTTTACGAGCAGTACTTC.